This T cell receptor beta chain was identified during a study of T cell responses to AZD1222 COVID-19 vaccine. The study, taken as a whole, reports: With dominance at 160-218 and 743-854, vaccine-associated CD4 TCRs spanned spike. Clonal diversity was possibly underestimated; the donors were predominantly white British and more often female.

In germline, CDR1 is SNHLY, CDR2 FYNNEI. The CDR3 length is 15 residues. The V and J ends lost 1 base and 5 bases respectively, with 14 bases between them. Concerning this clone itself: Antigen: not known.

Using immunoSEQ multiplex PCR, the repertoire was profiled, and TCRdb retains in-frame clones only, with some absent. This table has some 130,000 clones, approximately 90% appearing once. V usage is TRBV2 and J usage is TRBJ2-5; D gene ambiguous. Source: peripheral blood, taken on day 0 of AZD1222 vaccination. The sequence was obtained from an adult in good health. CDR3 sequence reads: CASSEESGQGETQYF. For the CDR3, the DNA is TGTGCCAGCAGTGAAGAGTCGGGTCAAGGGGAGACCCAGTACTTC. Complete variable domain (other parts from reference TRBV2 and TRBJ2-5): EPEVTQTPSHQVTQMGQEVILRCVPISNHLYFYWYRQILGQKVEFLVSFYNNEISEKSEIFDDQFSVERPDGSNFTLKIRSTKLEDSAMYFCASSEESGQGETQYFGPGTRLLVL.